Sequencing of this TCR beta chain was carried out in a study of T cell responses to AZD1222 COVID-19 vaccine. Assay used: immunoSEQ multiplex PCR; TCRdb lists only in-frame clones, some missing. Of about 72,000 clones in the sample, nearly 90% were seen once. The sequence was obtained from an adult who received the AZD1222 COVID-19 vaccine. The source was peripheral blood, collected 28 days after the second AZD1222 dose.

CDR3 bases: TGTGCCAGCAGTTCAAGCGGGGATTCCTACAATGAGCAGTTCTTC. Translation: CASSSSGDSYNEQFF. The rearrangement joins TRBV6-4 to TRBJ2-1; 7 nucleotides line up with TRBD2. Trimming at V came to 5 bases and at J to 1 base, leaving 5 bases not matched to a gene. The CDR3 runs to 15 residues. Looked up from germline, CDR1 is MRHNA and CDR2 is SNTAGT.